This TCR beta chain was observed in a study of cytomegalovirus exposure and HLA in healthy donors. Study results and limitations: In vitro data verified a few CMV-associated chains as specific for CMV antigens. Later analysis placed DRB1 highest and HLA-C lowest in TCR association rates, which differed by HLA locus. For TCR beta chains, V- and J-gene trimming was later linked to a missense DCLRE1C variant.

About this clone itself: Its specificity is not known.

Vbeta (60) and Jbeta (13) primers were used in the PCR. As processed by the authors: In a later analysis, some 80 million unique TCR beta chains included roughly 11 million shared by two or more donors. TCRdb's copy holds only in-frame clones and misses some; the assay was immunoSEQ multiplex PCR. From that table come the V and J calls and clone size; the DNA was used to work out D and trimming. Of 140,000 or so clones listed, around 72% were seen once; the top ten hold approximately 2.1%. Sequences were obtained from PBMCs. This sequence originates from a man aged 35 to 55 in good health and CMV-seronegative.

As DNA, the CDR3 is TGTGCCAGCAGCCGTATGGGGAGCTCCTACGAGCAGTACTTC. Encoded protein: CASSRMGSSYEQYF. This chain uses TRBV14 with TRBJ2-7; D possibly corresponds to TRBD2 (5 bases). The CDR3 contains 14 residues. V dropped 4 bases and J dropped 0 bases, with 10 bases sitting between them. CDR1 is SGHDN and CDR2 is FVKESK in the germline V gene.